The following is a T cell receptor (beta chain) sequence with its context. Its antigen is not known. The data were produced by immunoSEQ multiplex PCR, yet TCRdb's version contains in-frame clones alone and is incomplete. The repertoire holds thousands of clones, approximately 71% seen once, with about 33% in the top ten. A marrow graft followed busulfan-fludarabine conditioning, with cyclophosphamide on days +3 and +4. The data derive from a study of T cells after posttransplantation cyclophosphamide. Study-level results: After PTCy, TRB diversity resembled that of CNI/methotrexate controls. Later post-transplant blood repertoires were often dominated by donor CD8+ memory clones.

The V gene lost 0 bases and the J gene lost 2 bases, with 8 bases spanning the gap. CDR1 MNHEY and CDR2 SVGAGI come from the germline V gene. The CDR3 is 15 residues long. This chain links TRBV6-5 with TRBJ1-5; unclear D gene. The TCR was taken from a male patient aged 55-69 years who received an allogeneic stem cell transplant from an unrelated donor, was CMV-positive, and had no GVHD. Some T cells may be transferred from the graft donor. Sequencing was performed on PBMCs, taken after allogeneic stem cell transplant with posttransplant cyclophosphamide. The CDR3 here is CASSYSWPGNQPQHF. CDR3 nucleotide sequence: TGTGCCAGCAGTTACTCGTGGCCAGGCAATCAGCCCCAGCATTTT.